The next 16 T cell receptor beta chains were all read from a single sample in a study of technical replicates of blood from several donors. The method was immunoSEQ multiplex PCR; TCRdb's version includes in-frame clones alone and lacks a portion of them. This sample carries some 60,000 clones, around nine tenths of them seen once, and the ten largest clones take 4% to 6.5%. The sample consisted of PBMCs. The receptors were sampled from a human donor in good health. Some clones in this sample may be carry-over from other donors' samples.

The V call is TRBV6-6, the J call TRBJ2-5; 14 bases fit TRBD2. CDR3 length: 16 amino acids. Trimming cost V 5 bases and J 3 bases; bases outside gene matches: 5. Germline-derived CDR1 and CDR2 are MNHNY and SVGAGI (reference sequence). The CDR3 DNA sequence: TGTGCCAGCAGTCCCGGACTAGCGGGAGGCAAAGAGACCCAGTACTTC. It translates to CASSPGLAGGKETQYF.

The chain carries TRBV5-1 and TRBJ2-3, with a weak D call TRBD1 (6 bases). The germline CDR1 and CDR2 sequences are SGHRS and YFSETQ. The V and J ends lost 3 bases and 5 bases respectively, with 13 bases between them. This CDR3 has 14 amino acids. For the CDR3, the DNA is TGCGCCAGCAGCTATGGACTCAGGGGAGATACGCAGTATTTT. Encoded protein: CASSYGLRGDTQYF.

The chain has TRBV4-1 and TRBJ1-2; possibly TRBD1 for D (5 bases). Germline V gene sequence: CDR1 MGHRA, CDR2 YSYEKL. V was pared by 0 bases and J by 8 bases, with 16 bases between. There are 15 residues in the CDR3. CDR3 in amino acids: CASSQDSGQGGGYTF. CDR3 DNA sequence: TGCGCCAGCAGCCAAGACTCTGGTCAGGGCGGAGGCTACACCTTC.

V and J are TRBV19 and TRBJ1-2, with a possible D match to TRBD1 (6 bases). Germline assignment: CDR1 LNHDA and CDR2 SQIVND (reference sequence). CDR3 length equals 15 residues. V lost 6 bases to trimming and J lost 4 bases, with 18 bases between them. CDR3 sequence (DNA): TGTGCCAGTAGGAAATCCGGGACAAAGTCCTATGGCTACACCTTC. Amino acid sequence: CASRKSGTKSYGYTF.

The rearrangement links TRBV5-6 to TRBJ1-3; D is ambiguous. There are 14 residues in the CDR3. Per germline, CDR1 SGHDT and CDR2 YYEEEE. V was clipped by 0 bases and J by 3 bases, with 7 bases between them. The CDR3 DNA sequence: TGTGCCAGCAGCTTGGGAGGCGTTGGAAACACCATATATTTT. Translation: CASSLGGVGNTIYF.

The CDR3 protein is CASSNQQRDTDTQYF. CDR3 DNA sequence: TGTGCCAGCAGCAACCAACAGAGAGACACAGATACGCAGTATTTT. This rearrangement joins TRBV5-4 to TRBJ2-3; D remains ambiguous. Germline V lookup: CDR1 SGHNT, CDR2 YYREEE (reference sequence). V lost 4 bases and J 2 bases, leaving 14 bases between the germline ends. The CDR3 totals 15 residues.

The rearrangement uses TRBV5-1 and TRBJ2-6; TRBD1 matches 11 bases. The CDR3 extends over 17 amino acids. Trimming took 4 bases from V and 4 from J; bases not matched to a gene: 7. Germline loops: CDR1 SGHRS, CDR2 YFSETQ. The CDR3 DNA reads as TGCGCCAGCAGCCCCGGACAGGGGGCGGTAGGGGCCAACGTCCTGACTTTC. Protein: CASSPGQGAVGANVLTF.

V is TRBV29-1 and J is TRBJ1-2; 7 bases map to TRBD1. Per the germline V gene, CDR1 is SQVTM and CDR2 is ANQGSEA. The V segment lost 4 bases and the J segment 6 bases; nucleotides outside the gene matches: 5. This CDR3 region has 12 residues. DNA for the CDR3: TGCAGCGTTGCTGGGACAGTGGATGGCTACACCTTC. Encoded protein: CSVAGTVDGYTF.

This clone was seen more than once but under ten times. The chain recombines TRBV7-9 with TRBJ1-1; no clear D gene. V shed 5 bases and J shed 2 bases, with 12 bases lying between them. The CDR3 length is 14 residues. CDR1 and CDR2 from the germline V gene are SEHNR and FQNEAQ (reference sequence). The CDR3 protein is CASSPSAGNTEAFF. The CDR3 nucleotides are TGTGCCAGCAGCCCGTCCGCGGGAAACACTGAAGCTTTCTTT.

The CDR3 DNA reads as TGCGCCAGCAGCTTGACAGGAACTAATGAAAAACTGTTTTTT. It translates to CASSLTGTNEKLFF. The rearrangement joins TRBV5-1 to TRBJ1-4; D possibly corresponds to TRBD1 (5 bases). The V and J ends lost 1 base and 1 base respectively, with 5 bases between them. There are 14 residues in the CDR3. The germline V gene has CDR1 SGHRS and CDR2 YFSETQ.

The rearrangement joins TRBV7-9 to TRBJ1-4; tentatively, D is TRBD1 (6 bases). The ends were cut back, 4 bases at V and 0 bases at J, with 15 bases in the middle. The germline V gene encodes CDR1 SEHNR and CDR2 FQNEAQ (reference sequence). There are 17 residues in the CDR3. For the CDR3, the DNA is TGTGCCAGCAGCTCCCGGGACACTAGTACAACTAATGAAAAACTGTTTTTT. This gives the protein CASSSRDTSTTNEKLFF.

This rearrangement joins TRBV6-5 to TRBJ1-2, with a possible D match to TRBD1 (5 bases). Trimming stripped 6 bases from V and 1 base from J, with 9 bases between. The germline CDR1 and CDR2 sequences are MNHEY and SVGAGI. The CDR3 consists of 13 residues. Here the CDR3 reads CASSTDINYGYTF. The CDR3 DNA sequence: TGTGCCAGCAGCACGGACATTAACTATGGCTACACCTTC.

The chain links TRBV2 to TRBJ1-3, with 8 bases lining up with TRBD1. This CDR3 comprises 14 residues. Trimming cost V 6 bases and J 4 bases; bases outside gene matches: 5. The germline V gene has CDR1 SNHLY and CDR2 FYNNEI. Here the CDR3 reads CASSMTGVGNTIYF. In DNA, the CDR3 is TGTGCCAGCAGCATGACAGGGGTGGGAAACACCATATATTTT.

This rearrangement joins TRBV30 to TRBJ2-7, with 11 nucleotides matching TRBD2. V dropped 3 bases and J dropped 4; count of bases not matched to a gene: 8. In germline, CDR1 is GTSNPN, CDR2 SVGIG (reference sequence). This CDR3 has 15 amino acids. CDR3 sequence (DNA): TGTGCCTGGAGCCCGGGGACTAGCGGTACATACGAGCAGTACTTC. Its protein product is CAWSPGTSGTYEQYF. The variable domain in full, with the rest retrieved from reference TRBV30 and TRBJ2-7, is SQTIHQWPATLVQPVGSPLSLECTVEGTSNPNLYWYRQAAGRGLQLLFYSVGIGQISSEVPQNLSASRPQDRQFILSSKKLLLSDSGFYLCAWSPGTSGTYEQYFGPGTRLTVT.

The V gene is TRBV15, the J gene TRBJ2-7; D is perhaps TRBD2 (7 bases). Looked up from germline, CDR1 is LNHNV and CDR2 is YYDKDF (reference sequence). Trimming removed 0 bases from V and 0 bases from J, with 15 bases in between. This CDR3 is built from 17 residues. CDR3 coding DNA: TGTGCCACCAGCAGAGATTTGGGCGGGGGCTTCTCCTACGAGCAGTACTTC. Translating it yields CATSRDLGGGFSYEQYF.

The chain joins TRBV5-1 to TRBJ2-5, with D possibly TRBD2 on 6 matching bases. V dropped 7 bases and J dropped 2 bases, with 18 bases sitting between them. The CDR3 is 15 amino acids. Germline V lookup: CDR1 SGHRS, CDR2 YFSETQ. The CDR3 sequence: CASQDWTTNQETQYF. The CDR3 coding sequence is TGCGCCAGCCAAGACTGGACTACGAATCAAGAGACCCAGTACTTC.